This TCR beta chain derives from a study of beta chain features in type 1 diabetes. Whole-study results and caveats: Across patients, naive, central memory and Treg TCRB repertoires exhibited apparently greater similarity than was observed across healthy donors.

What was sequenced were expressed TCRB transcripts, since all of the isolated RNA had been reverse transcribed. The assay was immunoSEQ multiplex PCR, and TCRdb's table has in-frame clones only and misses some. The table records under 250,000 clones, about 14% of them present only once. Comments on this clone: As yet, its antigen is unknown.

Germline CDR1 and CDR2: WNHNN and SYGVQD (reference sequence). The CDR3 covers 16 residues. With V trimmed by 3 bases and J by 2 bases, 5 bases remained unmatched. This receptor was taken from a middle-aged woman in good health. Material for sequencing was naive CD4+ T cells from blood. This chain uses TRBV10-1 with TRBJ2-3; 10 nucleotides match TRBD2. CDR3 in DNA: TGCGCCAGCAGTGACTCGGGGACTAGCGACACAGATACGCAGTATTTT. It translates to CASSDSGTSDTDTQYF.